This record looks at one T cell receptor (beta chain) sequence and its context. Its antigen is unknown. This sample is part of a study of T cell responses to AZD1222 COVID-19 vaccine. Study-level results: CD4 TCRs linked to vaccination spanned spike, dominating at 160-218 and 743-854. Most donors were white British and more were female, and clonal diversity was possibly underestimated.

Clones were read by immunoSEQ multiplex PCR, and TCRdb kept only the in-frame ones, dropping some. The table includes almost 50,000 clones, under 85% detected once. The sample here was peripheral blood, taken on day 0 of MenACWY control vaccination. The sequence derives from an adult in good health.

CDR3 nucleotide sequence: TGTGCCAGCAGGTTCTCTGAAAAACTGTTTTTT. Translating gives CASRFSEKLFF. This chain links TRBV6-5 with TRBJ1-4, with unresolved D. Trimming took off 6 bases at V and 7 bases at J, with 6 bases between the two ends. The CDR3 extends over 11 amino acids. Germline CDR1 reads MNHEY; CDR2 reads SVGAGI.